This T cell receptor (beta chain) was recorded in a study of graft-versus-host responses after intestinal transplantation (dated by TCRdb to the early 2020s). Concerning the study at large: The transplants that recipients received were multivisceral, liver-intestinal, or isolated intestinal. Every recipient was given anti-thymocyte globulin induction, followed by roughly 3 years of maintenance tacrolimus and steroids. Graft-versus-host and host-versus-graft alloreactive T cell clones were tracked in the graft, circulation and bone marrow after intestinal transplantation using bulk TCR-beta CDR3 sequencing. To identify alloreactive clones, pre-transplant mixed lymphocyte reaction products were sequenced and then compared with unstimulated pre-transplant donor and recipient T cells. A cohort of under 30 intestinal transplant recipients, including one retransplant, was enrolled, and a few patients lacking pretransplant specimens were excluded. A peak of at least 4% donor T cells among recipient peripheral blood mononuclear cells was the definition used for donor T cell macrochimerism. Rather than going through the commercial service, samples from a few later patients were sequenced in-house on an Illumina MiSeq and processed with MiXCR. Broader findings and caveats from the paper: High GvH to HvG T cell clonal ratios were observed in the allografts of patients with donor T cell macrochimerism. GvH clones turned up in recipient bone marrow, with some appearing earlier in ileal mucosa or blood, a pattern consistent with an intestinal mucosal origin. Peak levels of circulating GvH clones were associated with declines in HvG clones early after transplant. Conclusions were limited by the relatively low number and heterogeneity of intestinal transplant patients.

Points on this clone: No cognate antigen has been identified for it. No much larger clone exists at a distance of one base, and base qualities are not known.

The CDR3 numbers 14 residues from cysteine through phenylalanine. Only the CDR3 part of the read is kept: 42 bases, read in frame from the first base. V loses 1 base of germline sequence and J loses 1 base, and the interval between the two ends is 6 bases. The germline V gene provides CDR1 SGHVS and CDR2 FQNEAQ. Blood samples were collected up to 4 times in the first month after transplant and then at least monthly when available. Receptors were amplified or captured by the immunoSEQ multiplex PCR assay. Adaptive Biotechnologies carried out high-throughput TCR-beta CDR3 sequencing of genomic DNA for most patients. In the paper's pipeline: Adaptive's ImmunoSEQ software supplied the TCR sequencing data for 15 to 20 patients, while MiXCR and VDJtools were used to process three other patients. CDR3 nucleotide sequences shared between donor and recipient were removed because their origin could not be assigned. At least 2-fold expansion over unstimulated cells and a minimum CFSE-low frequency of 0.002% (template counts) or 0.001% (read counts) were required for clones to be classified as alloreactive. Clones were considered mappable if detected in sequenced pre-transplant spleen, lymph node, or MLR CFSE-low populations of the donor or recipient. Cumulative frequency of alloreactive clones was calculated as a percentage of all sequences weighted by copy number. TCRdb re-hosts the immuneACCESS table, in-frame sequences only. Its copies lack some clones; in the studies checked, an unresolved V gene accounts for under half of them, and the cause for the rest is not known. The V and J calls and clone size were taken over from that table, and D and trimming were inferred from the DNA. This sample is represented by 9,000 to 10,000 clones; around 94% of them were singletons. 2% to 2.5% of the sample belongs to the ten largest clones.

This chain is built from TRBV7-8 and TRBJ2-3, and perhaps TRBD2 as D gene, on 5 matching bases. Sequencing used PBMCs, obtained 8 days after intestinal transplant. The receptor was derived from a human patient who received an intestinal transplant, so some T cells may come from the graft donor. This receptor carries the CDR3 CASSLVGGTDTQYF. Here is the DNA: TGTGCCAGCAGCTTAGTGGGAGGCACAGATACGCAGTATTTT.